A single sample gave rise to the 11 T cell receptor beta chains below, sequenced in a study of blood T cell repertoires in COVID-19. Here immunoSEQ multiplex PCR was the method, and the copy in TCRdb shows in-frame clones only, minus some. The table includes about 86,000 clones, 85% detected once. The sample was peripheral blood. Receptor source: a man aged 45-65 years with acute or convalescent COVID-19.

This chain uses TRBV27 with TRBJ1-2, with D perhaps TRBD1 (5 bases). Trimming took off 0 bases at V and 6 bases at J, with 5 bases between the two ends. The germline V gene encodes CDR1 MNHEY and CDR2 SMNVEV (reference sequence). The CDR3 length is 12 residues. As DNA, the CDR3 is TGTGCCAGCAGTTTATCAGGGGATGGCTACACCTTC. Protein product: CASSLSGDGYTF.

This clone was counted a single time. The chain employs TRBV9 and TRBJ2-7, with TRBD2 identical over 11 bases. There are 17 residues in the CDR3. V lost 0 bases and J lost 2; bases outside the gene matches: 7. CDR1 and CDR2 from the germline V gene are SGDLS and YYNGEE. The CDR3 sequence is CASSVAGSTSGAYEQYF. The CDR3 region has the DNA TGTGCCAGCAGCGTAGCTGGGTCGACTAGCGGGGCCTACGAGCAGTACTTC.

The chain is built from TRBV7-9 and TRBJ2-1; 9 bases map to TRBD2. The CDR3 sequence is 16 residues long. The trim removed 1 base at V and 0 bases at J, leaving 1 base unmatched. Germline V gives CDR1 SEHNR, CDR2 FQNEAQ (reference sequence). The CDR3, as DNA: TGTGCCAGCAGCTTAGGCGGGGGGGGCTCCTACAATGAGCAGTTCTTC. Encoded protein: CASSLGGGGSYNEQFF.

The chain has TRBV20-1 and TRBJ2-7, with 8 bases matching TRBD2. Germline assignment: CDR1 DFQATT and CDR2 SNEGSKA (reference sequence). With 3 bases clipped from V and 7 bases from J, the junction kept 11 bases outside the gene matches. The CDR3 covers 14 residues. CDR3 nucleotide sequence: TGCAGTGCTAGTGTTAGCGGGACGAGTGGAGAGCAGTACTTC. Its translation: CSASVSGTSGEQYF.

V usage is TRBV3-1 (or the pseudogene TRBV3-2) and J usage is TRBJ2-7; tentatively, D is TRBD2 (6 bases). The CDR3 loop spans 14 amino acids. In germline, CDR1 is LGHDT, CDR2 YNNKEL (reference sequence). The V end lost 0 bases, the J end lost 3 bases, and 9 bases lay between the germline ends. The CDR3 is CASSQDRAGYEQYF. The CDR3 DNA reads TGTGCCAGCAGCCAAGATAGAGCGGGCTACGAGCAGTACTTC.

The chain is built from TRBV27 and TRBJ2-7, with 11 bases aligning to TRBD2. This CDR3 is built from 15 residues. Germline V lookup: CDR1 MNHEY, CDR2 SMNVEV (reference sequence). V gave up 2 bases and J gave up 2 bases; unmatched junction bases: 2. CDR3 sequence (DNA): TGTGCCAGCAGTTTAGTAGCGGGAGGGACCTACGAGCAGTACTTC. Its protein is CASSLVAGGTYEQYF.

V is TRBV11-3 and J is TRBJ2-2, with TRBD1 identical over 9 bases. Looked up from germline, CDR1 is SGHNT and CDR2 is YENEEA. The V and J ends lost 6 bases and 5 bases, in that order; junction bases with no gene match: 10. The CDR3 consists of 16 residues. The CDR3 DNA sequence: TGTGCCAGCAGTACGGGACAGGGAAGTAAAACCGGGGAGCTGTTTTTT. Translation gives CASSTGQGSKTGELFF.

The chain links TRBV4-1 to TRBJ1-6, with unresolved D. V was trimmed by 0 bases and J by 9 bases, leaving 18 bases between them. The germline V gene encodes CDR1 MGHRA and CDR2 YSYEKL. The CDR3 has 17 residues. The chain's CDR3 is CASSQEGGGKATSPLHF. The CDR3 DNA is TGCGCCAGCAGCCAAGAGGGAGGAGGGAAGGCAACTTCACCCCTCCACTTT.

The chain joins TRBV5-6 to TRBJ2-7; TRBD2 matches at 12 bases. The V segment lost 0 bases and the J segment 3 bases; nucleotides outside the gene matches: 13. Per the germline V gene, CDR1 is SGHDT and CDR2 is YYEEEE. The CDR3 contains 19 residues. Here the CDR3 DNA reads TGTGCCAGCAGCTTGGGTGGGGCTAGCGGGAGGGCCGTGGGCTACGAGCAGTACTTC. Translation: CASSLGGASGRAVGYEQYF.

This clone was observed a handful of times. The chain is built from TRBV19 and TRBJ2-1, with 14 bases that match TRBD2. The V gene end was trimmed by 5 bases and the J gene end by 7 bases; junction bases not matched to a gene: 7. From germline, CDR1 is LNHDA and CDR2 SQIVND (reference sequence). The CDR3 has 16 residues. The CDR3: CASSLPGLAGGNEQFF. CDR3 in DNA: TGTGCCAGTAGTCTTCCTGGACTAGCGGGAGGTAATGAGCAGTTCTTC.

The chain's CDR3 is CASSQVPGLAGTSYEQYF. For the CDR3, the DNA is TGCGCCAGCAGTCAGGTCCCGGGACTAGCGGGGACCTCCTACGAGCAGTACTTC. V usage is TRBV5-1 and J usage is TRBJ2-7; 13 bases align to TRBD2. The CDR3 runs 18 residues. CDR1 SGHRS and CDR2 YFSETQ come from the germline V gene. The junction had 11 bases not matched to a gene; V was cut back by 5 bases and J by 0 bases. The full variable domain, with the rest looked up from reference TRBV5-1 and TRBJ2-7, is KAGVTQTPRYLIKTRGQQVTLSCSPISGHRSVSWYQQTPGQGLQFLFEYFSETQRNKGNFPGRFSGRQFSNSRSEMNVSTLELGDSALYLCASSQVPGLAGTSYEQYFGPGTRLTVT.